The rows below give T cell receptor beta chains drawn from one sample of a study of T cell changes during pregnancy in multiple sclerosis. The assay was immunoSEQ multiplex PCR, and TCRdb's table has in-frame clones only and misses some. Among about 79,000 clones listed, 75% to 95% were seen once. This specimen was CD4+ T cells from peripheral blood mononuclear cells, taken in the second trimester of pregnancy. All receptors derive from a female donor with multiple sclerosis, enrolled in a pregnancy study. Each CDR3 is given with its conserved first and last residue. Fields, in order: V gene, D gene, clone size, J gene, CDR3 DNA, CDR3 protein. The D gene is left open where the match is weak. Part of the rows lack a size; the others show once, few, many or a class for expanded clones.

v_gene: TRBV29-1; d_gene: TRBD2; abundance: -; j_gene: TRBJ2-1; CDR3nt: TGCAGCGTTGCCCGGGCTAGCGGGTGGAACTACAATGAGCAGTTCTTC; CDR3aa: CSVARASGWNYNEQFF
v_gene: TRBV7-2; d_gene: TRBD2; abundance: -; j_gene: TRBJ2-7; CDR3nt: TGTGCCAGCAGCTCGACTAGCGGGAGAGTGTACGAGCAGTACTTC; CDR3aa: CASSSTSGRVYEQYF
v_gene: TRBV7-2; d_gene: TRBD2; abundance: once; j_gene: TRBJ2-1; CDR3nt: TGTGCCAGCAGCTTACGGATCCTGACTAGCGGGGGGCTCAATGAGCAGTTCTTC; CDR3aa: CASSLRILTSGGLNEQFF
v_gene: TRBV9; d_gene: TRBD2; abundance: -; j_gene: TRBJ2-1; CDR3nt: TGTGCCAGCAGCGCGAGCGGGACTAGCGTCTATGAGCAGTTCTTC; CDR3aa: CASSASGTSVYEQFF
v_gene: TRBV5-4; d_gene: TRBD2; abundance: -; j_gene: TRBJ2-7; CDR3nt: TGTGCCAGCAGCTCCAGAACCACTAGCGGGGGGCACGAGCAGTACTTC; CDR3aa: CASSSRTTSGGHEQYF
v_gene: TRBV7-3; d_gene: -; abundance: -; j_gene: TRBJ2-1; CDR3nt: TGTGCCAGCAGCCAACGGGCTAGCAGGGGCAATGAGCAGTTCTTC; CDR3aa: CASSQRASRGNEQFF
v_gene: TRBV7-9; d_gene: TRBD1; abundance: -; j_gene: TRBJ2-7; CDR3nt: TGTGCCAGCAGCAAACAGACAGGGGGCGAGCAGTACTTC; CDR3aa: CASSKQTGGEQYF
v_gene: TRBV4-3; d_gene: TRBD1; abundance: -; j_gene: TRBJ1-1; CDR3nt: TGCGCCAGCAGCCCACAGGGGAGGACTGAAGCTTTCTTT; CDR3aa: CASSPQGRTEAFF
v_gene: TRBV6-5; d_gene: -; abundance: -; j_gene: TRBJ1-2; CDR3nt: TGTGCCAGCAGTTACTCTGGACAGAGCTTCTATGGCTACACCTTC; CDR3aa: CASSYSGQSFYGYTF
v_gene: TRBV11-3; d_gene: -; abundance: -; j_gene: TRBJ1-1; CDR3nt: TGTGCCAGCAGCTTAGGTTCCGGAGGGAACACTGAAGCTTTCTTT; CDR3aa: CASSLGSGGNTEAFF
v_gene: TRBV4-3; d_gene: TRBD2; abundance: -; j_gene: TRBJ2-1; CDR3nt: TGCGCCAGCAGCCCCGTCGGGAGGGAGCAGTTCTTC; CDR3aa: CASSPVGREQFF
v_gene: TRBV2; d_gene: -; abundance: -; j_gene: TRBJ1-6; CDR3nt: TGTGCCAGCAGTTTGGACAGCGCAGGGCGAGGAGTCCTCCACTTT; CDR3aa: CASSLDSAGRGVLHF
v_gene: TRBV19; d_gene: TRBD2; abundance: -; j_gene: TRBJ2-3; CDR3nt: TGTGCCAGTAGTATAGAAGCGGGAGGGGGTCATACGCAGTATTTT; CDR3aa: CASSIEAGGGHTQYF
v_gene: TRBV4-1; d_gene: TRBD1; abundance: -; j_gene: TRBJ1-5; CDR3nt: TGCGCCAGCAGCCACATAGGACAGGGGGCGAATCAGCCCCAGCATTTT; CDR3aa: CASSHIGQGANQPQHF
v_gene: TRBV6-5; d_gene: -; abundance: -; j_gene: TRBJ2-4; CDR3nt: TGTGCCACCTCAGCCAAAAACATTCAGTACTTC; CDR3aa: CATSAKNIQYF
v_gene: TRBV5-6; d_gene: -; abundance: -; j_gene: TRBJ2-2; CDR3nt: TGTGCCAGCAGCTTAACCCATTGGGCTCCGAACACCGGGGAGCTGTTTTTT; CDR3aa: CASSLTHWAPNTGELFF
v_gene: TRBV7-2; d_gene: -; abundance: -; j_gene: TRBJ1-5; CDR3nt: TGTGCCAGCAGCGACTTTGGGGGGTGGGATCAGCCCCAGCATTTT; CDR3aa: CASSDFGGWDQPQHF